Sequencing of this T cell receptor beta chain was carried out in a study of blood T cell repertoires in COVID-19. Germline CDR1 and CDR2: SGHRS and YFSETQ. V shed 0 bases and J 0 bases; nucleotides not matched to a gene: 6. The CDR3 loop spans 17 amino acids. The data were produced by immunoSEQ multiplex PCR, yet TCRdb's version contains in-frame clones alone and is incomplete. In the table there are tens of thousands of clones, 80% to 95% of which are singletons. This clonotype was obtained from a woman older than 75 with acute or convalescent COVID-19. The material sequenced was peripheral blood. J is TRBJ1-3 and V is TRBV5-1, with TRBD1 matching 7 bases. The DNA for the CDR3 is TGCGCCAGCAGCTTGGGGAGTCGGGACAGCTCTGGAAACACCATATATTTT. It translates to CASSLGSRDSSGNTIYF. Using reference TRBV5-1 and TRBJ1-3 for the parts outside the CDR3, the full variable domain is KAGVTQTPRYLIKTRGQQVTLSCSPISGHRSVSWYQQTPGQGLQFLFEYFSETQRNKGNFPGRFSGRQFSNSRSEMNVSTLELGDSALYLCASSLGSRDSSGNTIYFGEGSWLTVV.